This T cell receptor (beta chain) was sequenced for a study of blood T cells in healthy people across ages. With a J-beta primer mix and a sample-barcoded 5' primer, a second PCR ran roughly 6 to 11 cycles. Via MiXCR, TCRdb re-called the 5' RACE reads, giving one row per CDR3 protein. This sample yields 1.8 million or so distinct CDR3 sequences, of which about 39% are seen a single time; 20% to 25% belongs to the top ten. Per germline, CDR1 GTSNPN and CDR2 SVGIG (reference sequence). The CDR3 totals 13 residues. Germline trimming cut 3 bases from V and 7 bases from J; bases unmatched to any gene: 6. The chain employs TRBV30 and TRBJ1-2, with 9 bases matching TRBD1. The source material was blood. The sequence was collected from a human donor in good health. CDR3 sequence: CAWSGTGFGGYTF. The DNA for the CDR3 is TGTGCCTGGAGCGGGACAGGGTTCGGTGGCTACACCTTC.